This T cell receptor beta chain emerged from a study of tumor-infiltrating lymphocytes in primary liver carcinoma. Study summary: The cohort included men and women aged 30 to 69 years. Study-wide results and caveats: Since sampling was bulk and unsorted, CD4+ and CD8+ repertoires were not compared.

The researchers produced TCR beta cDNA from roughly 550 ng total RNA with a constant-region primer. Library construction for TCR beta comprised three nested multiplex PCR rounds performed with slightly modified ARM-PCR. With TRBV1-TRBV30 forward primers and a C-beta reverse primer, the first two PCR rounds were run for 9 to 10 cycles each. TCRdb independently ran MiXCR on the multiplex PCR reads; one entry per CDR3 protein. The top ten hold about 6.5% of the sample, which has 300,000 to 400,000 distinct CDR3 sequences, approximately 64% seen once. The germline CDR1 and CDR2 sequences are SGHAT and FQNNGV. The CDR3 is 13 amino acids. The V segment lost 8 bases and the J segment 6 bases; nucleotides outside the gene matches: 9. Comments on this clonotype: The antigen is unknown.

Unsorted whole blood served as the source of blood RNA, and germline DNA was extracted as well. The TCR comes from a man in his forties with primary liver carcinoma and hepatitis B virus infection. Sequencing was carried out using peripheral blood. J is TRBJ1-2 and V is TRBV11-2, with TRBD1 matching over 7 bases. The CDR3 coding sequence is TGTGCCAGCTCCAGGGGGACTAGCCATGGCTACACCTTC. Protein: CASSRGTSHGYTF.